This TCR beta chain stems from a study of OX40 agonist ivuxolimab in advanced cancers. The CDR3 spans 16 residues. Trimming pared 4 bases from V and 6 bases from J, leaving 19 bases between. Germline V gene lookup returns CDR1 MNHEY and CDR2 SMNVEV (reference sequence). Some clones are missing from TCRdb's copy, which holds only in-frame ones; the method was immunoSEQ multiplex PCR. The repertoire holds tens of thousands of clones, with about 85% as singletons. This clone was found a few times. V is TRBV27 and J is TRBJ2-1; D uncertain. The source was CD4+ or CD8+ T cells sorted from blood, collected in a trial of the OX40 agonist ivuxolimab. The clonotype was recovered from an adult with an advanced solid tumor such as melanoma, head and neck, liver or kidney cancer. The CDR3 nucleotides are TGTGCCAGCAGTTCAATCTCATTAGGCACGGGCAATGAGCAGTTCTTC. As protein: CASSSISLGTGNEQFF.